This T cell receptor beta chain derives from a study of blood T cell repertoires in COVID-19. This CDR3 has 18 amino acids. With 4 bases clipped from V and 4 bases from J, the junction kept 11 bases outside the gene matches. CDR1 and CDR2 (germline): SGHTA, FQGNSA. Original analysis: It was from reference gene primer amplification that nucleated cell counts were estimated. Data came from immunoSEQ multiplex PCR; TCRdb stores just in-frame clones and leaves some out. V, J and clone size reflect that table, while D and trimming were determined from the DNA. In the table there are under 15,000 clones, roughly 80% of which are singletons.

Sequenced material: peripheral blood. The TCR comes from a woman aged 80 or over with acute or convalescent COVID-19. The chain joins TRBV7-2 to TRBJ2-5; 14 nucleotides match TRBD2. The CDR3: CASSYLGPTSGGAETQYF. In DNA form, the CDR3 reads TGTGCCAGCAGCTACCTGGGCCCGACTAGCGGGGGGGCAGAGACCCAGTACTTC.